The 31 T cell receptor beta chains reported below all come from one sample, sequenced in a study of CD8+ T cells in alopecia areata. On the basis of CD4, CD8alpha, NKG2D, NKG2ACE and other markers, pooled cutaneous lymph node cells were sorted. Extracted from the samples, RNA was reverse transcribed into cDNA to serve as the sequencing template. Method: immunoSEQ multiplex PCR; TCRdb's copy keeps in-frame clones and lacks some. The profile covers more than 250,000 clones, none occurring a single time. Material for sequencing was CD4+ T cells sorted from a lymph node. The source is a C3H/HeJ mouse with alopecia areata. For this mouse line, the MHC haplotype is H2-k.

Note on this clone: Germline and genes here are mouse. Read sequence stops 4 residues before the CDR3 end, and the germline J gene provides the missing end. The chain carries TRBV13-3 and TRBJ2-2, with D perhaps TRBD1 (5 bases). The V end was cut by 6 bases, the J end by 0 bases, with 12 bases between. Germline CDR1 is NNHDY and CDR2 is SYVADS. This CDR3 is 15 amino acids long. The sequenced part of the CDR3 DNA is TGTGCCAGCACCCCAGGGCGTGCAAACACCGGG. This encodes CASTPGRANTG. The CDR3, in full, reads CASTPGRANTGQLYF.

To note about this clone: Any gene name here is a mouse gene name. The read ends 4 residues shy of where the CDR3 ends; the end is completed using the germline J gene. At the DNA level, this CDR3 is encoded by other sequences in the same sample as well. V gene TRBV19 combines with J gene TRBJ2-3; the match to TRBD2 covers 11 bases. Germline lookup yields CDR1 FNHDT and CDR2 SITEND (reference sequence). V was clipped by 5 bases and J by 0 bases; unmatched bases: 5. CDR3 length: 16 amino acids. The CDR3 sequence is CASSRDWGSSAETLYF. The covered CDR3 bases are TGTGCCAGCAGCCGGGACTGGGGGTCTAGTGCAGAA.

As for this clone: Genes here carry mouse names. The read terminates 4 residues ahead of where the CDR3 ends, so the germline J gene completes it. The chain employs TRBV13-1 and TRBJ2-7; 12 bases line up with TRBD2. This CDR3 has 15 amino acids. Germline values: CDR1 NSHNY, CDR2 SYGAGN. The CDR3 loop reads CASRPPGTGGYEQYF. The sequenced CDR3 bases are TGTGCCAGCAGGCCTCCCGGGACTGGGGGGTAT.

A remark on this clone: The germline and genes are mouse ones. The read falls 3 residues short of the CDR3 end, and the missing part is taken from the germline J gene. The rearrangement uses TRBV13-1 and TRBJ1-6, with D possibly TRBD1 on 5 matching bases. TRBJ1-6 is labeled an ORF, and its function is uncertain. The germline V and J ends were trimmed by 4 bases and 5 bases, with 13 bases remaining between them. The germline V gene has CDR1 NSHNY and CDR2 SYGAGN. The CDR3 is 15 residues long. This CDR3 reads CASSPQGGDNSPLYF. Partial CDR3 DNA: TGTGCCAGCAGTCCTCAGGGAGGGGATAATTCGCCC.

About this clone: The germline and genes are mouse ones. Coverage ceases 4 residues before the CDR3 finishes, and the germline J gene fills in the end. The rearrangement uses TRBV31 and TRBJ2-3, with D unclear. Trimming took 0 bases from V and 0 from J, leaving 7 bases between them. The V gene's germline CDR1 is GKSSPN and CDR2 SITVG. The CDR3 has 14 amino acids. The CDR3 region is CAWSLWSSAETLYF. The DNA read from the CDR3 is TGTGCCTGGAGTCTCTGGTCTAGTGCAGAA.

A remark on this clone: The genes are named according to mouse. The CDR3 goes on 4 residues after the read ends, and that part is filled in from the germline J gene. The chain carries TRBV5 and TRBJ2-5, with TRBD2 as a possible D gene (6 bases). The CDR3 sequence is 14 residues long. The V gene's germline CDR1 is LGHNA and CDR2 YNLKQL (reference sequence). The CDR3 DNA, read in part, is TGTGCCAGCAGCCAAGATTCGGGGGGAGAC. Protein: CASSQDSGGD. The complete CDR3 reads CASSQDSGGDTQYF.

To note about this clone: The gene names given are mouse names. Read coverage stops 4 residues before the CDR3 terminus; the germline J gene supplies the remainder. V is TRBV13-2 and J is TRBJ2-5, with TRBD2 identical over 12 bases. This CDR3 spans 16 amino acids. Germline-derived CDR1 and CDR2 are NNHNN and SYGAGS (reference sequence). CDR3 protein: CASGDSGLGGRDTQYF. CDR3 DNA (partial): TGTGCCAGCGGTGACTCGGGACTGGGGGGTCGGGAC.

This clone was seen only a few times. These gene names are mouse names. The read ends 4 residues early relative to the CDR3; the germline J gene fills the gap. The rearrangement uses TRBV13-2 and TRBJ1-1; weak D call: TRBD1 (6 bases). Per germline, CDR1 NNHNN and CDR2 SYGAGS (reference sequence). This CDR3 is 15 amino acids long. Trimming cost V 3 bases and J 0 bases, with 12 bases left between them. The CDR3 region is CASGVPGTPNTEVFF. The DNA read from the CDR3 is TGTGCCAGCGGTGTCCCCGGGACACCAAACACA.

Remarks on this clone: Gene names denote mouse genes. The read falls 4 residues short of the CDR3 end, and the missing part is taken from the germline J gene. The V and J genes are TRBV3 and TRBJ2-1; 8 bases are shared with TRBD2. The CDR3 length is 14 residues. The V gene end was trimmed by 4 bases and the J gene end by 3 bases; junction bases not matched to a gene: 2. Germline values: CDR1 SNHLY, CDR2 FYNGKV (reference sequence). The CDR3 loop reads CASSSTGVYAEQFF. CDR3 bases read: TGTGCCAGCAGCTCGACTGGGGTCTATGCT. Variable domain in full (rest from reference TRBV3 and TRBJ2-1): GPKVLQIPSHQIIDMGQMVTLNCDPVSNHLYFYWYKQILGQQMEFLVNFYNGKVMEKSKLFKDQFSVERPDGSYFTLKIQPTALEDSAVYFCASSSTGVYAEQFFGPGTRLTVL.

A note on this clone: Gene names follow the mouse nomenclature. The sequence runs out 4 residues before the end of the CDR3; the remainder is reconstructed from the germline J gene. The chain joins TRBV13-1 to TRBJ2-3; 10 nucleotides align to TRBD1. This CDR3 has 16 residues. CDR1 and CDR2 from the germline V gene are NSHNY and SYGAGN. This chain's CDR3 is CASSDAWDRGLETLYF. Incomplete CDR3 DNA: TGTGCCAGCAGTGATGCATGGGACAGGGGCCTAGAA.

On this clone: Each gene name is a mouse one. The read ends 4 residues shy of where the CDR3 ends; the end is completed using the germline J gene. This sample also contains other DNA sequences that code for the same CDR3. The chain recombines TRBV31 with TRBJ1-2, with a weak D call TRBD1 (6 bases). This CDR3 is 15 amino acids long. In germline, CDR1 is GKSSPN, CDR2 SITVG. V gave up 0 bases and J gave up 2 bases, with 13 bases separating them. The covered CDR3 bases are TGTGCCTGGAGTCTAGGGGGGGCGCGGAACTCC. Encoded protein: CAWSLGGARNS. The whole CDR3 region reads CAWSLGGARNSDYTF. The full variable domain, completed using reference TRBV31 and TRBJ1-2, is AQTIHQWPVAEIKAVGSPLSLGCTIKGKSSPNLYWYWQATGGTLQQLFYSITVGQVESVVQLNLSASRPKDDQFILSTEKLLLSHSGFYLCAWSLGGARNSDYTFGSGTRLLVI.

Only a few counts were recorded for this clone. The germline and genes are mouse ones. The read is 4 residues too short to cover the CDR3 end, so that end is filled in from the germline J gene. The sample contains more than one DNA sequence encoding this CDR3. This sequence joins TRBV5 and TRBJ2-2; a possible D gene is TRBD2 (6 bases). This CDR3 contains 16 residues. Trimming left V 0 bases short and J 3 bases short, with 11 bases between. CDR1 and CDR2 (germline): LGHNA, YNLKQL (reference sequence). The CDR3 is CASSQESWGDTGQLYF. Incomplete CDR3 DNA: TGTGCCAGCAGCCAAGAAAGCTGGGGAGACACCGGG.

A few counts support this clone. Germline and genes here are mouse. The CDR3 is cut off 4 residues early in the read; its end comes from the germline J gene. This same CDR3 is encoded by further DNA sequences in the sample. The J gene is TRBJ2-2, the V gene TRBV2, with TRBD1 as a possible D gene (6 bases). Germline V gene data show CDR1 as LGHNA and CDR2 as YSYQKL. The CDR3 runs 16 residues. Trimming removed 0 bases at V and 0 bases at J, with 8 bases between. The DNA read from the CDR3 is TGTGCCAGCAGCCAAGAGGGACATGCAAACACCGGG. It codes for CASSQEGHANTG. The CDR3 in full is CASSQEGHANTGQLYF.

This clone was seen only a few times. Genes and germline come from the mouse. The read halts 4 residues ahead of the CDR3 end, with the missing end drawn from the germline J gene. This chain joins TRBV19 and TRBJ2-2; TRBD2 aligns across 8 bases. The CDR3 covers 15 residues. Germline assignment: CDR1 FNHDT and CDR2 SITEND (reference sequence). Trimming took 6 bases from V and 3 from J; bases not matched to a gene: 7. CDR3 amino acids: CASTPGGPYTGQLYF. CDR3 DNA, as far as it was read: TGTGCCAGCACCCCTGGGGGGCCTTACACCGGG. Using reference TRBV19 and TRBJ2-2 for the parts outside the CDR3, the full variable domain is GGIITQTPKFLIGQEGQKLTLKCQQNFNHDTMYWYRQDSGKGLRLIYYSITENDLQKGDLSEGYDASREKKSSFSLTVTSAQKNEMAVFLCASTPGGPYTGQLYFGEGSKLTVL.

Concerning this clone itself: The germline and genes are mouse ones. The sequenced fragment ends 4 residues before the CDR3 boundary, so the rest is inferred from the germline J gene. The sample carries other DNA sequences with the same CDR3. This chain connects TRBV13-3 to TRBJ2-1; 9 bases fit TRBD1. The germline gives CDR1 NNHDY, CDR2 SYVADS. The CDR3 has 14 amino acids. Trimming removed 2 bases from V and 6 bases from J; junction bases left unmatched: 3. The CDR3 region is CASSEDRGLAEQFF. The sequenced part of the CDR3 DNA is TGTGCCAGCAGTGAGGACAGGGGCCTTGCT.

This clone turned up a few times. All gene names here are mouse names. The CDR3 goes on 4 residues after the read ends, and that part is filled in from the germline J gene. The rearrangement links TRBV1 to TRBJ2-2, with 7 positions matching TRBD1. CDR1 is NSQYPW and CDR2 is LRSPGD in the germline V gene (reference sequence). The CDR3 has 14 residues. V shed 4 bases and J 2 bases; nucleotides not matched to a gene: 1. Here the CDR3 reads CTCSVRGNTGQLYF. Incomplete CDR3 DNA: TGCACCTGCAGTGTCAGGGGGAACACCGGG.

In the case of this clone: Mouse gene names and germline throughout. Sequencing ends 4 residues short of the CDR3 end; the germline J gene provides the rest. The rearrangement uses TRBV19 and TRBJ2-5; 7 bases fit TRBD2. CDR3 size: 15 residues. The V gene end was trimmed by 2 bases and the J gene end by 0 bases; junction bases not matched to a gene: 3. The V gene's germline CDR1 is FNHDT and CDR2 SITEND (reference sequence). The CDR3 region is CASSIRGGNQDTQYF. The DNA read from the CDR3 is TGTGCCAGCAGTATTCGGGGGGGGAACCAAGAC.

In the case of this clone: Mouse gene names and germline throughout. The CDR3 end lies 4 residues beyond the end of the read and is filled in from the germline J gene. J is TRBJ1-2 and V is TRBV13-3; 7 nucleotides match TRBD1. The ends lost 4 bases at V and 0 bases at J; junction bases unmatched: 3. Germline V gene sequence: CDR1 NNHDY, CDR2 SYVADS. The CDR3 extends over 14 amino acids. CDR3 DNA (partial): TGTGCCAGCAGTTGGGACAGTACAAACTCC. Translating gives CASSWDSTNS. The complete CDR3 sequence is CASSWDSTNSDYTF.

This clone was seen a handful of times. Genes here carry mouse names. The CDR3 end lies 4 residues beyond the end of the read and is filled in from the germline J gene. The sample has other DNA sequences that encode this CDR3 too. The V call is TRBV13-2, the J call TRBJ2-7, with 11 positions matching TRBD2. V shed 5 bases, J shed 0 bases, and the junction held 1 base outside the gene matches. The CDR3 has 14 residues. CDR1 and CDR2 (germline): NNHNN, SYGAGS (reference sequence). The CDR3 protein is CASGDWGDSYEQYF. The covered CDR3 bases are TGTGCCAGCGGGGACTGGGGGGACTCCTAT.

About this clone itself: Gene names and germline refer to mouse. The sequence runs out 4 residues before the end of the CDR3; the remainder is reconstructed from the germline J gene. Other DNA sequences in this sample translate to the same CDR3. The chain is built from TRBV5 and TRBJ2-1; 12 bases line up with TRBD2. V was pared by 4 bases and J by 4 bases, with 2 bases of the junction left unmatched. The CDR3 consists of 15 residues. CDR1 LGHNA and CDR2 YNLKQL come from the germline V gene (reference sequence). The CDR3 DNA, read in part, is TGTGCCAGCAGCCCGGACTGGGGGGGGTATGCT. As protein: CASSPDWGGYA. The entire CDR3 reads CASSPDWGGYAEQFF.

This clone showed up just a few times. The genes and germline here are from mouse. Read coverage stops 4 residues before the CDR3 terminus; the germline J gene supplies the remainder. The rearrangement links TRBV13-1 to TRBJ2-1, with 8 bases lining up with TRBD2. The CDR3 spans 15 residues. V gave up 3 bases and J gave up 3 bases; unmatched junction bases: 5. Per germline, CDR1 NSHNY and CDR2 SYGAGN. Here the CDR3 reads CASSAPGTGYAEQFF. CDR3 DNA, as far as it was read: TGTGCCAGCAGTGCCCCCGGGACTGGCTATGCT.

This clone occurred a few times. Any gene name here is a mouse gene name. The CDR3 is cut off 4 residues early in the read; its end comes from the germline J gene. The V call is TRBV5, the J call TRBJ2-5; 9 nucleotides line up with TRBD2. V lost 2 bases, J lost 2 bases, and 5 bases stayed unmatched. The CDR3 consists of 16 residues. Germline CDR1 reads LGHNA; CDR2 reads YNLKQL (reference sequence). CDR3 bases read: TGTGCCAGCAGCCAAACTCGACTGGGGGTCCAAGAC. It yields the protein CASSQTRLGVQD. Given in full, the CDR3 is CASSQTRLGVQDTQYF.

This clone was seen only a few times. Gene names refer to mouse genes. The CDR3 extends 4 residues past the end of the read, so its final part is completed from the germline J gene. This chain links TRBV19 with TRBJ2-3, with 7 bases aligning to TRBD1. In germline, CDR1 is FNHDT, CDR2 SITEND (reference sequence). This CDR3 spans 16 amino acids. The ends lost 2 bases at V and 0 bases at J; junction bases unmatched: 6. Here the CDR3 reads CASSIPQTGSAETLYF. The CDR3 DNA, read in part, is TGTGCCAGCAGTATCCCCCAGACAGGGAGTGCAGAA.

This clone was observed many times. Germline and genes here are mouse. The DNA ends 4 residues before the CDR3 does, and the rest of the CDR3 is filled in from the germline J gene. This chain joins TRBV17 and TRBJ2-7; D may be TRBD1 (6 bases). The ends were cut back, 5 bases at V and 0 bases at J, with 8 bases in the middle. CDR1 and CDR2 from the germline V gene are MNHDT and YYDKIL. The CDR3 is made up of 13 amino acids. CDR3 in amino acids: CASSGQSSYEQYF. The DNA read from the CDR3 is TGTGCTAGCAGTGGACAGAGCTCCTAT.

Worth noting for this clone: Each gene name is a mouse one. This CDR3 reads CASSIKGQGTGQLYF. The covered CDR3 bases are TGTGCCAGCAGTATTAAGGGACAGGGGACCGGG. The rearrangement uses TRBV19 and TRBJ2-2; TRBD1 agrees at 10 bases. The observed sequence ends 4 residues before the CDR3 terminus, with the missing tail filled in from the germline J gene. Germline V lookup: CDR1 FNHDT, CDR2 SITEND (reference sequence). Trimming cost V 2 bases and J 5 bases; bases outside gene matches: 3. The CDR3 is 15 residues long.

In regard to this clone: The genes are named according to mouse. The observed sequence ends 4 residues before the CDR3 terminus, with the missing tail filled in from the germline J gene. J is TRBJ2-4 and V is TRBV17; a weak D match, TRBD2 (5 bases). The CDR3 is 12 amino acids. Germline V gene sequence: CDR1 MNHDT, CDR2 YYDKIL. CDR3 protein: CASSRVGNTLYF. CDR3 DNA, as far as it was read: TGTGCTAGCAGTAGAGTGGGGAAC.

This clone turned up a few times. Gene names are mouse gene names. The read comes to an end 4 residues before the CDR3 does, leaving the germline J gene to fill in the end. Other DNA sequences in the sample encode the same CDR3. V usage is TRBV19 and J usage is TRBJ2-7, with 9 bases that match TRBD2. With 1 base clipped from V and 2 bases from J, the junction kept 1 base outside the gene matches. The CDR3 covers 14 residues. Germline V gene lookup returns CDR1 FNHDT and CDR2 SITEND (reference sequence). CDR3 protein: CASSISGGAYEQYF. CDR3 bases read: TGTGCCAGCAGTATATCTGGGGGGGCCTAT.

This clone was seen only a few times. Genes and germline are mouse. The read finishes 4 residues shy of the CDR3 end, and the germline J gene is used to complete it. This chain links TRBV19 with TRBJ2-3; D unresolved. Germline V CDR1 and CDR2: FNHDT, SITEND (reference sequence). Trimming took 2 bases from V and 3 from J, leaving 10 bases between them. This CDR3 spans 14 amino acids. The CDR3 here is CASSMKGGAETLYF. The CDR3 bases that were read are TGTGCCAGCAGTATGAAGGGTGGAGCAGAA.

This clone was detected ten times or more. Gene names refer to mouse genes. CDR3 DNA, as far as it was read: TGTGCTAGCAGTAGAGGGACAGCCCAAGAC. Protein product: CASSRGTAQD. The full CDR3 reads CASSRGTAQDTQYF. The V and J genes are TRBV17 and TRBJ2-5; maybe TRBD1 (6 bases). The CDR3 is cut off 4 residues early in the read; its end comes from the germline J gene. Germline V gives CDR1 MNHDT, CDR2 YYDKIL. The ends were cut back, 1 base at V and 2 bases at J, with 7 bases in the middle. CDR3 length: 14 amino acids.

This clone has just a few counts. Possible read error: a much larger clone is one base away. Each gene name is a mouse one. Read data end 4 residues before the CDR3 end; the end is taken from the germline J gene. This chain connects TRBV13-1 to TRBJ1-2; the D is unclear. The CDR3 runs to 12 residues. The V end lost 3 bases, the J end lost 2 bases, and 5 bases lay between the germline ends. Germline lookup yields CDR1 NSHNY and CDR2 SYGAGN. Here the CDR3 reads CASSVQNSDYTF. The CDR3 bases that were read are TGTGCCAGCAGTGTTCAGAACTCC.

This clone was seen more than once but under ten times. Mouse germline and gene names are used. The CDR3 end is not reached by the read, which stops 4 residues before it; the germline J gene fills it in. Other DNA sequences within the sample encode an identical CDR3. This sequence joins TRBV13-3 and TRBJ2-1, with TRBD2 identical over 7 bases. Germline V gene data show CDR1 as NNHDY and CDR2 as SYVADS. The CDR3 sequence is 14 residues long. V was pared by 5 bases and J by 0 bases, with 2 bases of the junction left unmatched. The CDR3: CASRPGGNYAEQFF. The part of the CDR3 DNA that was read is TGTGCCAGCAGACCTGGGGGTAACTATGCT.